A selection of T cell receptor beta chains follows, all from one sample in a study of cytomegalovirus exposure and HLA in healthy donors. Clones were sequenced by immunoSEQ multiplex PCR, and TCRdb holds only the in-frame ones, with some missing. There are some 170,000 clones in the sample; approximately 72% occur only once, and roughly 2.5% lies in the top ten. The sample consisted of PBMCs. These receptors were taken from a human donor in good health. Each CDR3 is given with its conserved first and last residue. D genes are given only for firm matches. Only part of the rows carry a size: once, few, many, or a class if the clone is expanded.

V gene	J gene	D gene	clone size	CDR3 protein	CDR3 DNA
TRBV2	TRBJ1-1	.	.	CASSPGGDRDTEAFF	TGTGCCAGCAGCCCTGGGGGGGACCGAGACACTGAAGCTTTCTTT
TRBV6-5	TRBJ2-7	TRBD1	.	CASSYTGQGYEQYF	TGTGCCAGCAGTTACACTGGACAGGGCTACGAGCAGTACTTC
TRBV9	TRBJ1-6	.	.	CASSVGQVDNSPLHF	TGTGCCAGCAGCGTAGGACAGGTCGATAATTCACCCCTCCACTTT
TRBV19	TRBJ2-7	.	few	CASSLSTGHSYEQYF	TGTGCCAGTAGCCTATCGACAGGCCATTCCTACGAGCAGTACTTC
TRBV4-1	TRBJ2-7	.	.	CASSQQQGGSREQYF	TGCGCCAGCAGCCAACAACAGGGAGGGTCCCGCGAGCAGTACTTC
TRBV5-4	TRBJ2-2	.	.	CASSLELHTGELFF	TGTGCCAGCAGCTTGGAACTACACACCGGGGAGCTGTTTTTT
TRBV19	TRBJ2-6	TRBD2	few	CASSMVTSGVAGANVLTF	TGTGCCAGTAGTATGGTGACTAGCGGGGTCGCTGGGGCCAACGTCCTGACTTTC
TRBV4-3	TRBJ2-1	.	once	CASSQEQDPGDEQFF	TGCGCCAGCAGCCAAGAACAGGACCCGGGGGATGAGCAGTTCTTC
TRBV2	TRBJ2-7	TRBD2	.	CASRRQRGPSYEQYF	TGTGCCAGCAGACGGCAGCGGGGGCCATCCTACGAGCAGTACTTC
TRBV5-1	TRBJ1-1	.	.	CASRAPDLPRRSEAFF	TGCGCCAGCAGAGCCCCCGATCTCCCCAGGAGGTCTGAAGCTTTCTTT
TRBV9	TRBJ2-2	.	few	CASSVRVAGELFF	TGTGCCAGCAGCGTCAGGGTTGCCGGGGAGCTGTTTTTT
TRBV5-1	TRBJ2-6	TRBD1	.	CASSPKDRGILSGANVLTF	TGCGCCAGCAGCCCCAAAGACAGGGGGATCCTCTCTGGGGCCAACGTCCTGACTTTC
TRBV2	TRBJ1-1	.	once	CAGREGQRGGAFF	TGTGCCGGTCGCGAGGGACAACGTGGAGGAGCTTTCTTT
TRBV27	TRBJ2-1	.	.	CASSLRQATYNEQFF	TGTGCCAGCAGCCTTCGACAGGCGACATACAATGAGCAGTTCTTC
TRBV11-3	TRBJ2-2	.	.	CASSLVSTGELFF	TGTGCCAGCAGCTTAGTGAGCACCGGGGAGCTGTTTTTT
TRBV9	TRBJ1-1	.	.	CASSPPAGGNTEAFF	TGTGCCAGCAGCCCCCCCGCAGGAGGGAACACTGAAGCTTTCTTT
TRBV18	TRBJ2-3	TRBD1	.	CASSPGTGGTFTDTQYF	TGTGCCAGCTCACCAGGAACAGGGGGTACCTTCACAGATACGCAGTATTTT
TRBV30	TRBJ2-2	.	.	CAYRGTGELFF	TGTGCCTACCGGGGTACTGGGGAGCTGTTTTTT
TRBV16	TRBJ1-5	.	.	CASSQEMGGLQPQHF	TGTGCCAGCAGCCAAGAAATGGGGGGGCTACAGCCCCAGCATTTT
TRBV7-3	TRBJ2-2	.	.	CASSSKRSPGELFF	TGTGCCAGCAGCTCTAAGAGGTCACCCGGGGAGCTGTTTTTT
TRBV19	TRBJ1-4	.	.	CASSPADLNEKLFF	TGTGCCAGTAGTCCCGCCGACTTAAATGAAAAACTGTTTTTT
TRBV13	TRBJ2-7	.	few	CASSLGQVYEQYF	TGTGCCAGCAGCTTAGGTCAGGTCTACGAGCAGTACTTC
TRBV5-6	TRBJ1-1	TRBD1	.	CASSSDRGVYPRNTEAFF	TGTGCCAGCAGCTCGGACAGGGGGGTCTACCCGAGGAACACTGAAGCTTTCTTT
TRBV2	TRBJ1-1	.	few	CASKNGILNTEAFF	TGTGCCAGCAAAAACGGGATACTGAACACTGAAGCTTTCTTT
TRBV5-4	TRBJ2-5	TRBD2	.	CASRTGGTGGETQYF	TGTGCCAGCAGAACGGGGGGTACCGGGGGAGAGACCCAGTACTTC
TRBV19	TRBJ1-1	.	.	CAIRVLTGEAFF	TGTGCCATACGAGTTTTGACGGGTGAAGCTTTCTTT
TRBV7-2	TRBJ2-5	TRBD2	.	CASSLQLAGRQETQYF	TGTGCCAGCAGCTTACAACTAGCGGGTAGGCAAGAGACCCAGTACTTC
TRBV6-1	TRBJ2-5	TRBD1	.	CASSDRTGTLQETQYF	TGTGCCAGCAGTGACAGGACAGGAACTCTCCAAGAGACCCAGTACTTC
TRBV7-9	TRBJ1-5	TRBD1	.	CASSSPRQGLSNQPQHF	TGTGCCAGCAGCTCACCGCGACAGGGCCTTAGCAATCAGCCCCAGCATTTT
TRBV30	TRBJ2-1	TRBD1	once	CAWKKDRASPLEQFF	TGTGCCTGGAAGAAGGACAGGGCTTCCCCTCTAGAGCAGTTCTTC
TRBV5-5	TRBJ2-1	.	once	CASSSVEGAFNEQFF	TGTGCCAGCAGCTCGGTCGAAGGGGCCTTCAATGAGCAGTTCTTC
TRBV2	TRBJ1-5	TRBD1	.	CASSGTGAGAQHF	TGTGCCAGCAGTGGCACAGGGGCAGGGGCCCAGCATTTT
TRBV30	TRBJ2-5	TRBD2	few	CAWSRTSGGGETQYF	TGTGCCTGGAGTCGGACTAGCGGGGGGGGAGAGACCCAGTACTTC
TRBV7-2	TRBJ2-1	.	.	CASSTVPYNEQFF	TGTGCCAGCAGCACGGTTCCCTACAATGAGCAGTTCTTC
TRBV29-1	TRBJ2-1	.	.	CSVVWQDEDCEQFF	TGCAGCGTTGTTTGGCAAGACGAAGACTGTGAGCAGTTCTTC
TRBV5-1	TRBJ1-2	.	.	CASSLGGEGYGYTF	TGCGCCAGCAGCCTAGGGGGGGAAGGCTATGGCTACACCTTC
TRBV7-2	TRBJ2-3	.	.	CASSPPRAGSTDTQYF	TGTGCCAGCAGCCCCCCGCGGGCGGGAAGCACAGATACGCAGTATTTT
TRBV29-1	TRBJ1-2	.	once	CSVETGKGVSYGYTF	TGCAGCGTTGAAACCGGGAAGGGGGTTAGCTATGGCTACACCTTC
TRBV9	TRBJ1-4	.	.	CASSVSGGANEKLFF	TGTGCCAGCAGCGTTAGTGGGGGGGCTAATGAAAAACTGTTTTTT
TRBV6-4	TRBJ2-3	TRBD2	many	CASSDGTSGGTDTQYF	TGTGCCAGCAGTGACGGGACTAGCGGGGGCACAGATACGCAGTATTTT
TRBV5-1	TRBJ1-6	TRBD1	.	CASSNGQGGSPLHF	TGCGCCAGCAGCAACGGACAGGGAGGTTCACCCCTCCACTTT
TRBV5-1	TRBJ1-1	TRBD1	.	CASSLAKETGEAFF	TGCGCCAGCAGCTTGGCCAAGGAGACAGGGGAGGCTTTCTTT
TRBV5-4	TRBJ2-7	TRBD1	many	CASSLTIRTGASYEQYF	TGTGCCAGCAGCTTGACCATCCGGACAGGGGCCTCCTACGAGCAGTACTTC
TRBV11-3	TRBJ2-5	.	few	CASSLGGGDQETQYF	TGTGCCAGCAGCCTGGGGGGTGGGGACCAAGAGACCCAGTACTTC
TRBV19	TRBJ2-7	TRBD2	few	CASRGRESYEQYF	TGTGCCAGTAGAGGGCGGGAGAGCTACGAGCAGTACTTC
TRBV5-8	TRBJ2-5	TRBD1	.	CASRTSGQLLETQYF	TGTGCCAGCAGGACCTCGGGACAGTTGCTTGAGACCCAGTACTTC
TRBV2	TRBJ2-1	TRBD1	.	CASSLPGQSYNEQFF	TGTGCCAGCAGCTTACCGGGACAGTCCTACAATGAGCAGTTCTTC